A selection of T cell receptor beta chains follows, all from one sample in a study of blood T cell repertoires in COVID-19. Clones were sequenced by immunoSEQ multiplex PCR, and TCRdb holds only the in-frame ones, with some missing. In the table there are 490,000 or so clones, 85% to 90% of which are singletons. The sequenced material came from PBMCs or T cells enriched from blood (not recorded which). All receptors come from a woman aged 40 to 50 who had recovered from COVID-19. The CDR3 runs from the conserved cysteine through the conserved F or W.

J	V	CDR3
TRBJ2-7	TRBV5-6	CASSLETGRAYEQYF
TRBJ1-2	TRBV3-1/TRBV3-2	CASSQDPATGLGNGYTF
TRBJ2-3	TRBV4-3	CASSHLLAATTDTQYF
TRBJ2-3	TRBV24-1	CATSETGQILTDTQYF
TRBJ1-1	TRBV3-1/TRBV3-2	CASSQEVRGRAFF
TRBJ2-7	TRBV2	CASKDLTGGPHEQYF
TRBJ1-2	TRBV19	CASSILWDRGRRVYGYTF
TRBJ2-7	TRBV27	CASSRTVTRSYEQYF
TRBJ1-2	TRBV6-5	CASRSTGNYGYTF
TRBJ2-1	TRBV30	CAWKTSGRAPNSYNEQFF
TRBJ1-1	TRBV30	CAWSVAGYTEAFF
TRBJ1-2	TRBV6-4	CASSGDRGQGYTF
TRBJ1-2	TRBV6-5	CATVGQANYGYTF
TRBJ2-1	TRBV7-9	CASSLTSGTSGSSYNEQFF
TRBJ1-1	TRBV7-2	CASSLTHGGGMNTEAFF
TRBJ1-5	TRBV2	CASSEGRGGNQPQHF
TRBJ2-7	TRBV7-2	CASSDGTSGLYEQYF
TRBJ1-2	TRBV19	CASSVRDRGYTF
TRBJ2-2	TRBV5-1	CASSKGLAGRGLEELFF
TRBJ2-1	TRBV5-1	CASSLAQGAYNEQFF
TRBJ2-7	TRBV6-5	CASRKPGQTYEQYF
TRBJ2-7	TRBV6-5	CASNGLAGSYEQYF
TRBJ2-1	TRBV13	CASSLSHAAVGEQFF
TRBJ2-2	TRBV4-3	CASSQDRAGAFSGELFF
TRBJ2-7	TRBV15	CATRRAGEYGEQYF
TRBJ2-7	TRBV5-1	CASSRGTSGSRTSYEQYF
TRBJ2-7	TRBV4-1	CASSASGDEQYF
TRBJ2-3	TRBV11-3	CASSSTGQPDTQYF
TRBJ1-2	TRBV12-3/TRBV12-4	CASSFRQTYGYTF
TRBJ2-5	TRBV15	CATSTRTSDQETQYF
TRBJ2-2	TRBV24-1	CATSDLHGTGNTGELFF
TRBJ2-7	TRBV4-2	CASSYSGRAFEQYF
TRBJ2-3	TRBV19	CASSTGTSGKGDTQYF
TRBJ2-3	TRBV14	CASSRTRTADTQYF
TRBJ2-2	TRBV4-3	CASSPLAGGVGTGELFF
TRBJ2-7	TRBV6-5	CASTSVGWSEQYF
TRBJ2-7	TRBV6-5	CASSYSGQGPYEQYF
TRBJ2-4	TRBV7-2	CASSSRGRGNIQYF
TRBJ2-1	TRBV25-1	CASSERVAGALDEQFF
TRBJ2-7	TRBV11-2	CASSPLAGEYYEQYF
TRBJ2-4	TRBV21-1	CASSIRGENIQYF
TRBJ1-3	TRBV9	CASSVGGQGFVNTIYF
TRBJ2-1	TRBV27	CASSLLAGIYNEQFF
TRBJ2-5	TRBV5-1	CASSPAPPGQGETQYF
TRBJ2-1	TRBV6-1	CASSDIAGPREQFF
TRBJ2-2	TRBV4-2	CASSQDPAASTGELFF
TRBJ1-5	TRBV20-1	CSASLPGRSNQPQHF
TRBJ2-3	TRBV2	CASSAMGASTDTQYF